This T cell receptor beta chain appears in the sequencing data of a study of blood T cells in healthy people across ages. Alongside a J-beta primer mix, a sample-barcoded 5' primer served in a second PCR lasting roughly 7 to 11 cycles. Through a template-switch adaptor with 12 random nucleotides, each cDNA molecule received a tag. TCRdb fed the 5' RACE reads into MiXCR, producing one record per CDR3 protein. The data hold some 930,000 distinct CDR3 sequences, with 25% to 30% observed a single time. These data were also filed under a second study, of T cells of mothers and their children. This second study says: At about 1.5 ug per 15 ul, all of the extracted RNA went into cDNA synthesis.

The TCR sequence derives from a middle-aged woman in good health. Material for sequencing was blood.

Here the CDR3 DNA reads TGTGCCAGCTTCCGAACAGGGGAGCACGAGCAGTACTTC. This encodes CASFRTGEHEQYF. The chain combines TRBV18 with TRBJ2-5, with 7 positions matching TRBD1. TRBJ2-7 matches the DNA end more closely, so the J call is doubtful. The CDR3 contains 13 residues. CDR1 is KGHSH and CDR2 is LQKENI in the germline V gene.